The 25 T cell receptor beta chains reported below all come from one sample, sequenced in a study of blood T cell repertoires in COVID-19. Produced via immunoSEQ multiplex PCR; TCRdb's table is partial and in-frame only. The table shows some 87,000 clones, with more than 80% occurring only once. What was sequenced was peripheral blood. The receptors were gathered from a human donor in a cohort sampled during active COVID-19.

This clone was seen a single time. The rearrangement links TRBV18 to TRBJ1-5; 8 nucleotides align to TRBD1. The CDR3 is made up of 16 amino acids. Germline CDR1 KGHSH, CDR2 LQKENI. Losses at the gene ends were 5 bases for V and 0 bases for J; bases not matched to a gene: 6. The CDR3 reads CASSGQGRSSNQPQHF. In nucleotides, the CDR3 is TGTGCCAGCTCAGGACAGGGAAGGAGTAGCAATCAGCCCCAGCATTTT.

V gene TRBV18 combines with J gene TRBJ1-4; 12 nucleotides line up with TRBD1. CDR1 is KGHSH and CDR2 is LQKENI in the germline V gene. After removal of 6 bases from V and 4 bases from J, the junction contained 12 bases not matched to a gene. The CDR3 spans 18 residues. CDR3 amino acids: CASSLRPGQGASNEKLFF. DNA for the CDR3: TGTGCCAGCTCCCTCAGACCGGGACAGGGGGCTAGTAATGAAAAACTGTTTTTT.

As for this clone: This same CDR3 is encoded by further DNA sequences in the sample. The chain has TRBV14 and TRBJ2-1; TRBD2 matches at 10 bases. Germline loops: CDR1 SGHDN, CDR2 FVKESK. The CDR3 loop spans 16 amino acids. V shed 4 bases, J shed 1 base, and the junction held 4 bases outside the gene matches. The CDR3 here is CASSPLAGGSYNEQFF. In nucleotides, the CDR3 is TGTGCCAGCAGCCCTTTAGCGGGAGGATCCTACAATGAGCAGTTCTTC.

The CDR3, as DNA: TGCGCCAGCAGCCCCGCGACGGGAAGGGGGAACTATGGCTACACCTTC. It translates to CASSPATGRGNYGYTF. The chain is built from TRBV4-1 and TRBJ1-2, with a weak D call TRBD1 (6 bases). Per the germline V gene, CDR1 is MGHRA and CDR2 is YSYEKL. Trimming left V 4 bases short and J 2 bases short, with 17 bases between. This CDR3 has 16 amino acids.

The CDR3 here is CASSLSLVIHEQFF. CDR3 sequence (DNA): TGTGCCAGCAGTCTATCACTAGTTATTCATGAGCAGTTCTTC. V and J are TRBV3-1 (or the pseudogene TRBV3-2) and TRBJ2-1, with D perhaps matching TRBD2 (5 bases). CDR3 length: 14 amino acids. CDR1 is LGHDT, CDR2 YNNKEL, per germline (reference sequence). With 6 bases removed from V and 8 bases from J, the gap between germline ends came to 17 bases.

CDR3 residues: CASSYLETGGYEQYF. CDR3 sequence (DNA): TGTGCCAGCAGTTACTTGGAGACAGGGGGTTACGAGCAGTACTTC. The chain carries TRBV6-2 or TRBV6-3 and TRBJ2-7; 9 nucleotides line up with TRBD1. J gave up 4 bases and V 1 base, and 5 bases lay outside the gene matches. Germline CDR1 is MNHEY and CDR2 is SVGEGT. CDR3 length: 15 amino acids.

CDR3 nucleotide sequence: TGCAGCGCTCATAGTTCAGGGGTGGGCACTGAAGCTTTCTTT. This sequence encodes CSAHSSGVGTEAFF. This chain connects TRBV29-1 to TRBJ1-1; tentative D call: TRBD1 (6 bases). Trimming stripped 7 bases from V and 4 bases from J, with 19 bases between. This CDR3 spans 14 amino acids. Germline values: CDR1 SQVTM, CDR2 ANQGSEA.

The V and J genes are TRBV7-9 and TRBJ2-1, with D unresolved. This CDR3 has 16 residues. The germline V and J ends were trimmed by 2 bases and 4 bases, with 15 bases remaining between them. In germline, CDR1 is SEHNR, CDR2 FQNEAQ (reference sequence). CDR3 bases: TGTGCCAGCAGCTTATCAAAAGCTCTCTCATACAATGAGCAGTTCTTC. As protein: CASSLSKALSYNEQFF.

As regards this clone: Relative to the germline gene, one junction end is altered; a read error may explain this. The rearrangement uses TRBV5-1 and TRBJ2-1; tentatively, D is TRBD2 (6 bases). CDR1 and CDR2 (germline): SGHRS, YFSETQ. The CDR3 extends over 14 amino acids. The DNA for the CDR3 is TGCGCCAGCAGCTTGGCCGTACAGCGGGCCCCAATCATCTTC. Translating gives CASSLAVQRAPIIF.

The chain combines TRBV10-3 with TRBJ1-1; 10 nucleotides line up with TRBD1. V dropped 5 bases and J dropped 1; count of bases not matched to a gene: 4. From germline, CDR1 is ENHRY and CDR2 SYGVKD. This CDR3 spans 15 amino acids. For the CDR3, the DNA is TGTGCCATCAGTCCGACAGGGGGCGGGAACACTGAAGCTTTCTTT. Amino acid sequence: CAISPTGGGNTEAFF.

The chain links TRBV24-1 to TRBJ2-7; TRBD1 matches at 8 bases. The germline V gene has CDR1 KGHDR and CDR2 SFDVKD. This CDR3 region has 15 residues. Germline trimming cut 3 bases from V and 3 bases from J; bases unmatched to any gene: 6. The CDR3 sequence: CATSDPQGDHYEQYF. DNA for the CDR3: TGTGCCACCAGTGATCCACAGGGGGATCACTACGAGCAGTACTTC.

The chain recombines TRBV5-6 with TRBJ2-3; 8 bases match TRBD1. This CDR3 is 16 amino acids long. The germline V gene has CDR1 SGHDT and CDR2 YYEEEE. Trimming at V came to 5 bases and at J to 4 bases, leaving 12 bases not matched to a gene. Here the CDR3 DNA reads TGTGCCAGCAGACCCACCAGGGGGCGCCCCGCAGATACGCAGTATTTT. Encoded protein: CASRPTRGRPADTQYF.

This clone was observed a single time. The V gene is TRBV28, the J gene TRBJ1-2, with TRBD1 identical over 12 bases. CDR1 is MDHEN, CDR2 SYDVKM, per germline. V gave up 6 bases and J gave up 7 bases; unmatched junction bases: 6. This CDR3 contains 14 residues. This chain's CDR3 is CASRGTGGIGGYTF. The CDR3 region has the DNA TGTGCCAGCAGGGGGACAGGGGGCATCGGTGGCTACACCTTC.

The chain employs TRBV28 and TRBJ1-4, with D perhaps TRBD1 (6 bases). The CDR3 has 15 amino acids. Germline V gene lookup returns CDR1 MDHEN and CDR2 SYDVKM. The germline V and J ends were trimmed by 5 bases and 6 bases, with 16 bases remaining between them. The CDR3 coding sequence is TGTGCCAGCAGTCACGCCGGGACACTGGATGAAAAACTGTTTTTT. It specifies CASSHAGTLDEKLFF. The entire variable domain, with the rest obtained from reference TRBV28 and TRBJ1-4, is as follows: DVKVTQSSRYLVKRTGEKVFLECVQDMDHENMFWYRQDPGLGLRLIYFSYDVKMKEKGDIPEGYSVSREKKERFSLILESASTNQTSMYLCASSHAGTLDEKLFFGSGTQLSVL.

The chain couples TRBV28 to TRBJ2-5; D not resolved. In germline, CDR1 is MDHEN, CDR2 SYDVKM. V gave up 6 bases and J gave up 4 bases, with 12 bases separating them. The CDR3 runs 13 residues. The DNA of the CDR3 is TGTGCCAGCAGCCCTGGCCCAATAGAGACCCAGTACTTC. This sequence encodes CASSPGPIETQYF.

The J gene is TRBJ1-2, the V gene TRBV5-6; maybe TRBD1 (6 bases). V lost 6 bases and J lost 5, with 17 bases in between. The CDR3 totals 14 residues. Germline V gene lookup returns CDR1 SGHDT and CDR2 YYEEEE. DNA of the CDR3: TGTGCCAGCACCGCTCGGGGGGCTAGGTATGGCTACACCTTC. Translated: CASTARGARYGYTF.

This chain uses TRBV12-3 or TRBV12-4 with TRBJ1-2; D might be TRBD1 (5 bases). The CDR3 runs 12 residues. Trimming removed 1 base from V and 7 bases from J, with 7 bases in between. In DNA form, the CDR3 reads TGTGCCAGCAGTTTAGGGCAGGGTGGCTACACCTTC. It translates to CASSLGQGGYTF.

The V call is TRBV6-1, the J call TRBJ2-5; TRBD2 matches 7 bases. The germline CDR1 and CDR2 sequences are MNHNS and SASEGT. With 3 bases clipped from V and 1 base from J, the junction kept 5 bases outside the gene matches. CDR3 size: 15 residues. The CDR3 bases are TGTGCCAGCAGTGAGGGACTAACCTTCCAAGAGACCCAGTACTTC. Translation gives CASSEGLTFQETQYF.

The V and J genes are TRBV10-2 and TRBJ1-1; 10 bases map to TRBD1. The V and J ends lost 6 bases and 3 bases, in that order; junction bases with no gene match: 4. CDR1 is WSHSY, CDR2 SAAADI, per germline. This CDR3 region has 14 residues. The CDR3 loop reads CASSSTGGYTEAFF. Written as DNA, the CDR3 is TGCGCCAGCAGCTCGACAGGGGGCTACACTGAAGCTTTCTTT.

The DNA of the CDR3 is TGTGCCACCAGTGACGCCCGCTATGACAGGGCACTTACTTATCAGCCCCAGCATTTT. Translating it yields CATSDARYDRALTYQPQHF. The chain joins TRBV24-1 to TRBJ1-5; 7 nucleotides agree with TRBD1. This CDR3 has 19 amino acids. From germline, CDR1 is KGHDR and CDR2 SFDVKD. V dropped 4 bases and J dropped 5; count of bases not matched to a gene: 19.

The V gene is TRBV12-3 or TRBV12-4, the J gene TRBJ2-1; 10 bases agree with TRBD2. The junction had 7 bases not matched to a gene; V was cut back by 10 bases and J by 7 bases. This CDR3 region has 13 residues. In nucleotides, the CDR3 is TGTGCCATCCCAGCGGGAGGGTCTAATGAGCAGTTCTTC. Its protein product is CAIPAGGSNEQFF.

This rearrangement joins TRBV6-5 to TRBJ2-7; 9 bases are shared with TRBD2. CDR3 length: 14 amino acids. Germline trimming cut 7 bases from V and 3 bases from J; bases unmatched to any gene: 7. Germline V gives CDR1 MNHEY, CDR2 SVGAGI. The CDR3 nucleotides are TGTGCCAGCACTTCCGGGACTAGCTTCTACGAGCAGTACTTC. It translates to CASTSGTSFYEQYF.

The chain links TRBV5-4 to TRBJ1-1; 7 nucleotides align to TRBD1. With V trimmed by 4 bases and J by 1 base, 10 bases remained unmatched. The CDR3 is 16 residues long. Germline V gives CDR1 SGHNT, CDR2 YYREEE (reference sequence). CDR3 coding DNA: TGTGCCAGCAGCCACTCGGCCAGGGGGGCGAACACTGAAGCTTTCTTT. It codes for CASSHSARGANTEAFF.

The rearrangement joins TRBV28 to TRBJ1-3; TRBD1 matches at 7 bases. The germline V gene encodes CDR1 MDHEN and CDR2 SYDVKM. V lost 5 bases to trimming and J lost 3 bases; unmatched junction nucleotides: 7. The CDR3 loop spans 15 amino acids. The CDR3 DNA follows: TGTGCCAGCAGTAACAGGGGTACTTATGGAAACACCATATATTTT. Translating gives CASSNRGTYGNTIYF.

This chain connects TRBV24-1 to TRBJ1-5; the D is unclear. This CDR3 region has 15 residues. V lost 3 bases and J lost 7, with 15 bases in between. CDR1 KGHDR and CDR2 SFDVKD come from the germline V gene. The chain's CDR3 is CATSDPRVPGQPQHF. CDR3 sequence (DNA): TGTGCCACCAGTGATCCCAGAGTCCCGGGACAGCCCCAGCATTTT.